This TCR beta chain is from a study of blood T cell repertoires in COVID-19. Study-wide context: Collection of acute and convalescent COVID-19 samples took place in the United States, Italy and Spain. T cells, B-cell-depleted T cells, or PBMCs supplied cDNA or gDNA.

Methods used by the authors: Reference gene primer amplification gave nucleated cell count estimates. The assay was immunoSEQ multiplex PCR, and TCRdb's table has in-frame clones only and misses some. That table supplies the V and J calls and clone size; D and trimming were determined from the DNA. Altogether fewer than 65,000 clones are present, approximately 86% being singletons, with the ten largest covering 1.3%. The V gene's germline CDR1 is MGHRA and CDR2 YSYEKL. This CDR3 is built from 15 residues. Trimming pared 1 base from V and 1 base from J, leaving 9 bases between. The genes are TRBV4-1 and TRBJ2-3, with D unclear. The TCR originated in a man aged 60 to 75 with acute or convalescent COVID-19. The sample was peripheral blood. Here the CDR3 DNA reads TGCGCCAGCAGCCAAGTATGGTCAGGCACAGATACGCAGTATTTT. Protein product: CASSQVWSGTDTQYF.